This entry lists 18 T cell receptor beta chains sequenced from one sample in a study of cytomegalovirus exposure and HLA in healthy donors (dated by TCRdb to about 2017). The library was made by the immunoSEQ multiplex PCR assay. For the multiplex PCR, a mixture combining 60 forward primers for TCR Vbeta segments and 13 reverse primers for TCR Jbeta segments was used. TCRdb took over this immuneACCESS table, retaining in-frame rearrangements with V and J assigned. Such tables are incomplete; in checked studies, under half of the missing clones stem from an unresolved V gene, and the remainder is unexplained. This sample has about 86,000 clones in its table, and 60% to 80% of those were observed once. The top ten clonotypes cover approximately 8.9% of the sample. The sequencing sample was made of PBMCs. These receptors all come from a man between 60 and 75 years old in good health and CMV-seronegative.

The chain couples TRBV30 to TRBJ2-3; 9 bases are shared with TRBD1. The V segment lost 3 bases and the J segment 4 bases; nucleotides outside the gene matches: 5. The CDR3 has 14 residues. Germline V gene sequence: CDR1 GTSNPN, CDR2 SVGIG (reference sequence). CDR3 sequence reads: CAWREQGASDTQYF. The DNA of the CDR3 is TGTGCCTGGAGAGAACAGGGGGCTTCAGATACGCAGTATTTT.

CDR3 sequence reads: CASSLYPGQNYGYTF. The CDR3 DNA follows: TGTGCCAGCAGCCTTTACCCCGGACAGAACTATGGCTACACCTTC. This rearrangement joins TRBV28 to TRBJ1-2; D might be TRBD1 (6 bases). Germline CDR1 is MDHEN and CDR2 is SYDVKM. This CDR3 comprises 15 residues. Trimming took 6 bases from V and 2 from J, leaving 16 bases between them.

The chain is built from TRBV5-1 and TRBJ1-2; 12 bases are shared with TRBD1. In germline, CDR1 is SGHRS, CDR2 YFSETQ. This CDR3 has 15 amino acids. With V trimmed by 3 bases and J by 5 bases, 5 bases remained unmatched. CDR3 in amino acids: CASSYGDRGQYGYTF. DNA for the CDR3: TGCGCCAGCAGCTACGGGGACAGGGGGCAGTATGGCTACACCTTC.

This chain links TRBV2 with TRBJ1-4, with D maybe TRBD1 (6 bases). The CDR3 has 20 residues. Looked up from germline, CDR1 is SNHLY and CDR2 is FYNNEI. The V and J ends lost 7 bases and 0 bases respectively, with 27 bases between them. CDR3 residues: CASNQPDSLSPFSTNEKLFF. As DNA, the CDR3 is TGTGCCAGCAATCAGCCGGACAGTTTATCACCATTCTCAACTAATGAAAAACTGTTTTTT.

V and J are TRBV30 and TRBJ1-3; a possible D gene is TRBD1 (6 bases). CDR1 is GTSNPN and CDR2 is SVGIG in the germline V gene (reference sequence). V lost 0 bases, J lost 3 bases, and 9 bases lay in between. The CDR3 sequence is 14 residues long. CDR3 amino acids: CAWSVRGSGNTIYF. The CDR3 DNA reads TGTGCCTGGAGTGTAAGGGGGAGTGGAAACACCATATATTTT.

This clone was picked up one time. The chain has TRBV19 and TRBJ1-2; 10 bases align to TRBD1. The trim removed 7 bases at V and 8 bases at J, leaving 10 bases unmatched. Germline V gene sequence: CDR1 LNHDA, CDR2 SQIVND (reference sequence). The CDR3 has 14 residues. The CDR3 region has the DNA TGTGCCAGTATGATGCGACAGGGGGCCGGAGGCTACACCTTC. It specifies CASMMRQGAGGYTF.

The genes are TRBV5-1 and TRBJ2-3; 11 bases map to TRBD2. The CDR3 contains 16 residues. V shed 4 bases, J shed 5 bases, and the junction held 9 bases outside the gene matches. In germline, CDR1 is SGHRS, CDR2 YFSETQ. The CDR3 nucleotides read TGCGCCAGCAGCCCGGGACTAGCGGAGACCGTAGATACGCAGTATTTT. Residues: CASSPGLAETVDTQYF.

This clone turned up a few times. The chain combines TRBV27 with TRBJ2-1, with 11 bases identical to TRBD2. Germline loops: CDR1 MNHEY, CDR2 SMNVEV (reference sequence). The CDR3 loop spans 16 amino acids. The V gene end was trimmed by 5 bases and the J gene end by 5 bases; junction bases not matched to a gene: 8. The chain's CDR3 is CASSNAGTSGDNEQFF. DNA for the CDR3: TGTGCCAGCAGTAACGCCGGGACTAGCGGCGACAATGAGCAGTTCTTC.

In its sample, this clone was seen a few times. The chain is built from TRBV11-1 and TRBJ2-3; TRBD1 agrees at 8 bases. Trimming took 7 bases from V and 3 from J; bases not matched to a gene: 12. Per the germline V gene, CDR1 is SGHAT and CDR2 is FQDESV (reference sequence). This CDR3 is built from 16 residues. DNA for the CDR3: TGTGCCAGCACCATAGGGACAGGCGGGGCGACAGATACGCAGTATTTT. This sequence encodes CASTIGTGGATDTQYF. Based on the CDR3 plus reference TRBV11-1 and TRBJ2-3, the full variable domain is EAEVAQSPRYKITEKSQAVAFWCDPISGHATLYWYRQILGQGPELLVQFQDESVVDDSQLPKDRFSAERLKGVDSTLKIQPAELGDSAMYLCASTIGTGGATDTQYFGPGTRLTVL.

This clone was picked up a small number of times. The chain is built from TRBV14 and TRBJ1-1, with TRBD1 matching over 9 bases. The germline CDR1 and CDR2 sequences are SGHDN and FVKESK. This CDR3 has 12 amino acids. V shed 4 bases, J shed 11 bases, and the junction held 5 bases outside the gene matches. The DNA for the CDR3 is TGTGCCAGCAGCCGGGACAGGGCGGTTGCTTTCTTT. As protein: CASSRDRAVAFF.

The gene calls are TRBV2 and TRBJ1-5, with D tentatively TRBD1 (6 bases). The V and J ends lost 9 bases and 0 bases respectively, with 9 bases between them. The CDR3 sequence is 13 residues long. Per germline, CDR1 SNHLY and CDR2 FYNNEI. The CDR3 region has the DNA TGTGCCAGTACAGGGTATAGCAATCAGCCCCAGCATTTT. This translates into CASTGYSNQPQHF.

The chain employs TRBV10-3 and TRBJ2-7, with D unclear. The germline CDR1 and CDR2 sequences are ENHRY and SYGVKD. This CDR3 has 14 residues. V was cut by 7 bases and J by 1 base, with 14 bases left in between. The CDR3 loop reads CAITPGGGSYEQYF. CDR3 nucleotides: TGTGCCATCACCCCCGGCGGCGGTTCCTACGAGCAGTACTTC.

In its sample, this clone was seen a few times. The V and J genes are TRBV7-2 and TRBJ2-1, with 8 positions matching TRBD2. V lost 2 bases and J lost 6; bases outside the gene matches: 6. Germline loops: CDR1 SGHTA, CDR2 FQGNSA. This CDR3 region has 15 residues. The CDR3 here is CASSLPTGTSNEQFF. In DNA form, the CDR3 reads TGTGCCAGCAGCTTACCTACCGGGACTAGCAATGAGCAGTTCTTC. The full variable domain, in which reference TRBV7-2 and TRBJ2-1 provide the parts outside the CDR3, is GAGVSQSPSNKVTEKGKDVELRCDPISGHTALYWYRQSLGQGLEFLIYFQGNSAPDKSGLPSDRFSAERTGGSVSTLTIQRTQQEDSAVYLCASSLPTGTSNEQFFGPGTRLTVL.

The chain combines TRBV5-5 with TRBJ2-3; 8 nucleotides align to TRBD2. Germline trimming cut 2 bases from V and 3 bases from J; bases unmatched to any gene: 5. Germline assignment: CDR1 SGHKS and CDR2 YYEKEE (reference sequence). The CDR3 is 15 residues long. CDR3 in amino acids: CASSFVAGFTDTQYF. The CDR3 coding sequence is TGTGCCAGCAGCTTTGTAGCGGGGTTTACAGATACGCAGTATTTT.

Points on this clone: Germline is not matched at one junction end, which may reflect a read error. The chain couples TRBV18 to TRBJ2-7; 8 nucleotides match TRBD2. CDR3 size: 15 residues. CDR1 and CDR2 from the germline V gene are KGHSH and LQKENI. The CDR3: CASSSPPGLGYEQYF. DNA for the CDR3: TGTGCCAGCTCATCACCCCCGGGACTAGGCTACGAGCAGTACTTC.

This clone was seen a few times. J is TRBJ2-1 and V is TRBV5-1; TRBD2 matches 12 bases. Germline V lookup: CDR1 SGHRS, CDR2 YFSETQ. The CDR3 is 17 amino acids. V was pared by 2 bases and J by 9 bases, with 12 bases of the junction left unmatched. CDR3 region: CASSLGAGTSGPVEQFF. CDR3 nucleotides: TGCGCCAGCAGCTTAGGGGCAGGGACTAGCGGGCCCGTTGAGCAGTTCTTC.

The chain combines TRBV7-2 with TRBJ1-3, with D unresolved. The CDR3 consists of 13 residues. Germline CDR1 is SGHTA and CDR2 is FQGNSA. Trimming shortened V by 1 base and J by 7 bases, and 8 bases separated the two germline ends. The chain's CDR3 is CASSLVPANTIYF. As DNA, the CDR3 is TGTGCCAGCAGCTTAGTCCCAGCGAACACCATATATTTT.

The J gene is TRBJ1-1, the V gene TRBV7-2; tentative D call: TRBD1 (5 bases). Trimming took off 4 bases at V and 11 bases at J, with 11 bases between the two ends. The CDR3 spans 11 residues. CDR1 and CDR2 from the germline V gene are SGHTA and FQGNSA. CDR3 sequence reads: CASSSGGDAFF. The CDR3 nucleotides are TGTGCCAGCAGCTCCGGGGGGGACGCTTTCTTT.